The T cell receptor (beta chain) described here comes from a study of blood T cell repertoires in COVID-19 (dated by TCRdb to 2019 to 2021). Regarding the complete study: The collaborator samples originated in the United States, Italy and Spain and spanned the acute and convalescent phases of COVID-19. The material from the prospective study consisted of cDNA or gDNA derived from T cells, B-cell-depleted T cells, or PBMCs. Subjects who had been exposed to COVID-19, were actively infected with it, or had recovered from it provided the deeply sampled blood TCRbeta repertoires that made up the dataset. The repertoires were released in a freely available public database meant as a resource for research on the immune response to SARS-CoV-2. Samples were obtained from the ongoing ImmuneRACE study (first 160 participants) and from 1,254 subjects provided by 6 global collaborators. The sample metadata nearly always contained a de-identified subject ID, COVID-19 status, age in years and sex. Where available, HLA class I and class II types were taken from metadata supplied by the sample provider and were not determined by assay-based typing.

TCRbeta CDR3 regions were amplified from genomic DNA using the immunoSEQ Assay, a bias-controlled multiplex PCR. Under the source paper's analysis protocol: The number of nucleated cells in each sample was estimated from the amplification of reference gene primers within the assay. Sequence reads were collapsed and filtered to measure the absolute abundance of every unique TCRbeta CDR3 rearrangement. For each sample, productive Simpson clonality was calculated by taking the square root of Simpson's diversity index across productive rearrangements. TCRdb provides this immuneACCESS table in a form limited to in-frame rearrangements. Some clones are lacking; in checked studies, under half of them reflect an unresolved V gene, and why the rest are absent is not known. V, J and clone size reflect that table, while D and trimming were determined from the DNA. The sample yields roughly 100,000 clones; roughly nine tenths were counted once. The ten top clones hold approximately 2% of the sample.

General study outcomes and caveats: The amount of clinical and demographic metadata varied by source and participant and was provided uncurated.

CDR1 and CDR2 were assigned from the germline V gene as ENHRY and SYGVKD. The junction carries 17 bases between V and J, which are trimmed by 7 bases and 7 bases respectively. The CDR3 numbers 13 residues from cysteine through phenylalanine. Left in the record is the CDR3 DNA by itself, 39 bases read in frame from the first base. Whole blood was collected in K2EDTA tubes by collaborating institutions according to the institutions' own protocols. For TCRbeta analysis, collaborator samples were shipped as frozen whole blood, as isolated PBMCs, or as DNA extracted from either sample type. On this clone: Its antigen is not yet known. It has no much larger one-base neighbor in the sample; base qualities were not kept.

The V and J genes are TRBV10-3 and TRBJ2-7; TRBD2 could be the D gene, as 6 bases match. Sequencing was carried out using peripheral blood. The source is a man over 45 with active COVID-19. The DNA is TGTGCCATCACCCAAAGTCCGGGGGAAGAGCAGTACTTC. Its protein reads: CAITQSPGEEQYF.